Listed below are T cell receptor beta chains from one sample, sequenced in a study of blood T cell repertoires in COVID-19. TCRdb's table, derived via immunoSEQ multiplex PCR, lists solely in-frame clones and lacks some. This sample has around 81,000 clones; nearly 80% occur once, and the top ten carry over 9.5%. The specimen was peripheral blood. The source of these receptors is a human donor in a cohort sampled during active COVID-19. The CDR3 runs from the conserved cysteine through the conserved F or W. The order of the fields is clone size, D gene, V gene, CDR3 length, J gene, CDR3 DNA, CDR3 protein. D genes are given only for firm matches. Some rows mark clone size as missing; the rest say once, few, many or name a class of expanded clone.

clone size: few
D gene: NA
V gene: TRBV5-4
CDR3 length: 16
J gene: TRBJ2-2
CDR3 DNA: TGTGCCAGCAGCTTTCCGGGACATATTAGTGAGGAGGAGCTGTTTTTT
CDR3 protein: CASSFPGHISEEELFF

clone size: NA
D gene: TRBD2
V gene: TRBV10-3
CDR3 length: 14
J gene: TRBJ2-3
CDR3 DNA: TGTGCCACATGGACTAGCGGGGGAAGCGATACGCAGTATTTT
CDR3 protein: CATWTSGGSDTQYF

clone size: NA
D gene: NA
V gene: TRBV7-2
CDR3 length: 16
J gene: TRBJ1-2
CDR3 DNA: TGTGCCAGCAGCAACCAATTCCCAGGGAAACACTATGGCTACACCTTC
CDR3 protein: CASSNQFPGKHYGYTF

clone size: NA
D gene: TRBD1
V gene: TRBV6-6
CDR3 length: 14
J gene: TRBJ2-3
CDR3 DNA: TGTGCCAGCAGCCGGTCACAGGGGAAGAATACGCAGTATTTT
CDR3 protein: CASSRSQGKNTQYF

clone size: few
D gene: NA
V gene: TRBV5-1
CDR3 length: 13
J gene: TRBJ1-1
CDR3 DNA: TGCGCCAGCAGCCCTGGGGTTAGCGTGAAAGCTTTCTTT
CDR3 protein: CASSPGVSVKAFF

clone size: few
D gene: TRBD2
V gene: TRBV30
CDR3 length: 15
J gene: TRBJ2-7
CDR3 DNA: TGTGCCTGGAGTTGGGGTCTAGCGGGCTCCTACGAGCAGTACTTC
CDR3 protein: CAWSWGLAGSYEQYF

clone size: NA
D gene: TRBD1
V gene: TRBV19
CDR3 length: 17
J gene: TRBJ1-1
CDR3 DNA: TGTGCCAGTAGTCCCCGGGACAGGGGATCGGGTACCCCTGAAGCTTTCTTT
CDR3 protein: CASSPRDRGSGTPEAFF

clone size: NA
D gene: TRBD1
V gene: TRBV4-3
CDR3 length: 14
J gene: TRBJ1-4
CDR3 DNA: TGCGCCAGCAGCCAAGATCACAGGGGGGAAAAACTGTTTTTT
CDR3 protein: CASSQDHRGEKLFF

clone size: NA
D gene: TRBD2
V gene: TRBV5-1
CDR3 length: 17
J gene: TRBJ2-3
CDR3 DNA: TGCGCCAGCACCCGCAAATCCGGGACTAGCGCGACAGATACGCAGTATTTT
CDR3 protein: CASTRKSGTSATDTQYF

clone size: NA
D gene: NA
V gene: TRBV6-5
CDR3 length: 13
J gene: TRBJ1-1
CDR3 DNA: TGTGCCAGCAGTTACCTCGAAAGGGGAGAAGCTTTCTTT
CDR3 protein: CASSYLERGEAFF

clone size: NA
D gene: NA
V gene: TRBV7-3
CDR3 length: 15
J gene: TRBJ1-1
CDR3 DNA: TGTGCCAGCAGCCTGGTCAGGAAAGATAACACTGAAGCTTTCTTT
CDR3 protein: CASSLVRKDNTEAFF

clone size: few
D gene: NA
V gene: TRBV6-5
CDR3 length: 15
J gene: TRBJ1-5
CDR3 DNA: TGTGCCAGCAGTTACGGGCAGGGTAGCAATCAGCCCCAGCATTTT
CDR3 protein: CASSYGQGSNQPQHF

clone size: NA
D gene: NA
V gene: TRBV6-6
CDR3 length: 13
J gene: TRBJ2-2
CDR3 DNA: TGTGCCAGCAGAAACAGGGCAGCCGGGGAGCTGTTTTTT
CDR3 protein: CASRNRAAGELFF

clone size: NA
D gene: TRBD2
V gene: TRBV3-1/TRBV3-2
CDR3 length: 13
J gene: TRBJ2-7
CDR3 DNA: TGTGCCCGACGACTAGCGGGGGACTACGAGCAGTACTTC
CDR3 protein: CARRLAGDYEQYF

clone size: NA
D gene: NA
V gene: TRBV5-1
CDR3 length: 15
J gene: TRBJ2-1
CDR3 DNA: TGCGCCAGCAGACTTCCCGGGACAAGCCACAATGAGCAGTTCTTC
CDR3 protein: CASRLPGTSHNEQFF

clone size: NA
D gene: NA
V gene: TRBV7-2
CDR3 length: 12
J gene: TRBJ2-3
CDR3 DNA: TGTGCCAGCAGCCTCCGTAGAGATACGCAGTATTTT
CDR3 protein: CASSLRRDTQYF

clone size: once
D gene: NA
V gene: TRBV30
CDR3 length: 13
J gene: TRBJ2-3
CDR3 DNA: TGTGCCTGGATGGGGGGGCCCACAGATACGCAGTATTTT
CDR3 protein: CAWMGGPTDTQYF

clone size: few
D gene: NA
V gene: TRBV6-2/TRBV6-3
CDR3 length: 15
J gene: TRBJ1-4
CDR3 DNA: TGTGCCAGCAGTTACGGTGGGACACCCTTCGAAAAACTGTTTTTT
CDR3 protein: CASSYGGTPFEKLFF

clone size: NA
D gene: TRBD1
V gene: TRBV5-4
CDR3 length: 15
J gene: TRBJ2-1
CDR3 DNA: TGTGCCAGCAGCCGCCGGGACAGGGGTTTCGATGAGCAGTTCTTC
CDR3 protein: CASSRRDRGFDEQFF

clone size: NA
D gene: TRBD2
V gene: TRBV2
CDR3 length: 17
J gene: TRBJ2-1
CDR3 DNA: TGTGCCAGCAGTGAAGGGGGACTAGCGGGAGTCCACAATGAGCAGTTCTTC
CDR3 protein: CASSEGGLAGVHNEQFF

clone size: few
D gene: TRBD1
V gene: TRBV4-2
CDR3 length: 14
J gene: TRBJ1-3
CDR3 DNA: TGTGCCAGCAGACCAGACAGGGTTGGAAACACCATATATTTT
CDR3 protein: CASRPDRVGNTIYF

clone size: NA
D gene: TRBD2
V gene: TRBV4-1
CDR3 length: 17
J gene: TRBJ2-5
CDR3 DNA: TGCGCCAGCAGCCATAGAAGGGCAGCGGGAGGTCAAGAGACCCAGTACTTC
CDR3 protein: CASSHRRAAGGQETQYF

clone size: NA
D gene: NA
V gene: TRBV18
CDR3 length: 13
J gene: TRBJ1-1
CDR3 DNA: TGTGCCAGCTCACCATCCCAGAACACTGAAGCTTTCTTT
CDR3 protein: CASSPSQNTEAFF

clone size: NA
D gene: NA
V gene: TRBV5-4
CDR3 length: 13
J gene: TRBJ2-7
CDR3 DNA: TGTGCCAGCAGCTTGTCCGGGACAAGCGAGCAGTACTTC
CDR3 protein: CASSLSGTSEQYF

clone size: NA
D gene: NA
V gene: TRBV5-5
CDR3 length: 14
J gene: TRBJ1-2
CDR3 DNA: TGTGCCAGCAACCAGGACATTGCTAACTATGGCTACACCTTC
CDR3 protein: CASNQDIANYGYTF

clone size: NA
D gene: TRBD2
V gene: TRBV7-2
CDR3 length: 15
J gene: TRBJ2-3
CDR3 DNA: TGTGCCAGCAGCATTACTAGCGGGAACACAGATACGCAGTATTTT
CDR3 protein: CASSITSGNTDTQYF